This entry features one T cell receptor beta chain sequence. The germline V gene encodes CDR1 SQVTM and CDR2 ANQGSEA. The CDR3 totals 15 residues. V shed 7 bases, J shed 6 bases, and the junction held 9 bases outside the gene matches. This entry comes from a study of shared clonotypes between healthy human individuals. Source study methods: As immunoSEQ supplied junction-only sequences (without quality scores), filtering differed. Clones were sequenced by immunoSEQ multiplex PCR, and TCRdb holds only the in-frame ones, with some missing. V, J and clone size are taken as reported in that table, and D and trimming were inferred from the DNA itself. The sample gives some 900,000 clones, about three quarters of which show up once; about 1.5% is in the top ten.

The chain combines TRBV29-1 with TRBJ2-1, with 13 bases matching TRBD2. The clonotype comes from a man between 18 and 35 years old in good health. Sequenced material: memory CD4+ T cells sorted from blood. Subset denoted: CD45RA-negative fraction. CDR3 sequence reads: CSAGTSGIPGNEQFF. DNA of the CDR3: TGCAGCGCAGGGACTAGCGGGATCCCAGGCAATGAGCAGTTCTTC.